This passage covers 6 T cell receptor beta chains from one sample sequenced in a study of molecular identifiers for immune sequencing clone quantification. MiXCR, applied by TCRdb to the PCR reads, yields one record per CDR3 protein. The sample comprises tens of thousands of distinct CDR3 sequences, around 18% of which are singletons, and over 1.3% rests with the top ten. Material: naive CD8+ T cells from blood, with Jurkat cell RNA spiked in. Subset: FACS-sorted CD8+CD4-CCR7+CD45RA+ naive T cells. These receptors were taken from a human donor in good health. Some libraries in this study had Jurkat cell RNA spiked in.

This clonotype was seen a handful of times. The rearrangement links TRBV2 to TRBJ2-2, with D possibly matching TRBD1 (6 bases). V was shortened by 7 bases and J by 2 bases, with 14 bases between the two germline ends. The CDR3 has 15 residues. Germline V gives CDR1 SNHLY, CDR2 FYNNEI. The CDR3 region is CASNLDSLNTGELFF. CDR3 nucleotides: TGTGCCAGCAACTTGGACAGTCTAAACACCGGGGAGCTGTTTTTT. The full variable domain, with the rest looked up from reference TRBV2 and TRBJ2-2, is EPEVTQTPSHQVTQMGQEVILRCVPISNHLYFYWYRQILGQKVEFLVSFYNNEISEKSEIFDDQFSVERPDGSNFTLKIRSTKLEDSAMYFCASNLDSLNTGELFFGEGSRLTVL.

This clonotype was seen ten or more times. V usage is TRBV9 and J usage is TRBJ2-2; D is uncertain. This CDR3 comprises 17 residues. The germline V gene has CDR1 SGDLS and CDR2 YYNGEE. V dropped 3 bases and J dropped 7 bases, with 22 bases sitting between them. The CDR3 DNA follows: TGTGCCAGCAGCGGTCGCCCTGCAGATCCGCTGATCGGGGAGCTGTTTTTT. Residues: CASSGRPADPLIGELFF.

This clonotype occurred once. A read error may be the cause here, since a much bigger clone is one base away. This chain joins TRBV19 and TRBJ1-5; D remains ambiguous. Per the germline V gene, CDR1 is LNHDA and CDR2 is SQIVND (reference sequence). The CDR3 is made up of 14 amino acids. Deletions cut 4 bases from V and 5 bases from J, with 12 bases between. CDR3 residues: CASSTDLEDQPQHF. The CDR3 DNA sequence: TGTGCCAGTAGTACCGACTTGGAGGATCAGCCCCAGCATTTT.

This clonotype was recorded at least ten times. The chain has TRBV29-1 and TRBJ2-2, with TRBD2 as a possible D gene (7 bases). The CDR3 totals 16 residues. Trimming left V 1 base short and J 7 bases short, with 19 bases between. The V gene's germline CDR1 is SQVTM and CDR2 ANQGSEA. The CDR3 sequence is CSVEGHVGGRGGELFF. CDR3 nucleotide sequence: TGCAGCGTTGAAGGTCACGTCGGGGGGCGAGGCGGGGAGCTGTTTTTT.

Note on this clonotype: A much larger clone lies a single base off, so this may be a read error. V usage is TRBV7-6 and J usage is TRBJ2-3, with unresolved D. The CDR3 extends over 15 amino acids. CDR1 is SGHVS and CDR2 is FNYEAQ in the germline V gene. V gave up 5 bases and J gave up 4 bases, with 16 bases separating them. The CDR3 sequence: CASSPRASSADTQYF. The DNA for the CDR3 is TGTGCCAGCAGCCCTCGGGCTTCAAGCGCAGATACGCAGTATTTT.

This clonotype has just one count. With a much larger clone just one base away, this may be a read error. The chain carries TRBV7-6 and TRBJ2-5; weak D call: TRBD2 (6 bases). Trimming pared 9 bases from V and 2 bases from J, leaving 25 bases between. The CDR3 contains 17 residues. Germline loops: CDR1 SGHVS, CDR2 FNYEAQ. CDR3 DNA sequence: TGTGCCAGTGCATGCCCCAGCGGGCGGGTAATACAAGAGACCCAGTACTTC. Its translation is CASACPSGRVIQETQYF.